This T cell receptor beta chain was recovered during a study of human T cells and chemical hapten exposure. Study information: An area of 2 cm by approximately 2 cm on upper inner arm skin received 2% DPC for sensitization.

This clonotype has ten or more counts. Its antigen is currently unknown. Study-wide results and caveats: Significantly more large CDR3 similarity clusters arose among expanded TCRs than among controls. Having alopecia, the donors may differ immunologically from healthy people.

TCRdb called the RACE reads again in MiXCR, with one record for every CDR3 protein. The sample holds 35,000 to 50,000 distinct CDR3 sequences, about 9.8% seen once. The time point denotes: patch test 2, 6 weeks after DPC sensitization. Described treatment: therapeutic diphenylcyclopropenone sensitization with weekly scalp DPC. Someone pulled total RNA out of unfractionated whole blood. The CDR3 has 15 residues. Germline V gene lookup returns CDR1 SGHVS and CDR2 FQNEAQ. V shed 5 bases and J shed 3 bases, with 17 bases lying between them. The sample in question was whole blood, obtained in connection with sensitization to the hapten diphenylcyclopropenone (DPC). This chain connects TRBV7-8 to TRBJ2-7, with D tentatively TRBD1 (6 bases). The receptor comes from a woman aged 40 to 50 with alopecia areata. Some clones in this sample may be carry-over from other donors' samples. The CDR3 sequence: CASSPTGPAFYEQYF. In DNA, the CDR3 is TGTGCCAGCAGCCCTACAGGGCCGGCTTTCTACGAGCAGTACTTC.